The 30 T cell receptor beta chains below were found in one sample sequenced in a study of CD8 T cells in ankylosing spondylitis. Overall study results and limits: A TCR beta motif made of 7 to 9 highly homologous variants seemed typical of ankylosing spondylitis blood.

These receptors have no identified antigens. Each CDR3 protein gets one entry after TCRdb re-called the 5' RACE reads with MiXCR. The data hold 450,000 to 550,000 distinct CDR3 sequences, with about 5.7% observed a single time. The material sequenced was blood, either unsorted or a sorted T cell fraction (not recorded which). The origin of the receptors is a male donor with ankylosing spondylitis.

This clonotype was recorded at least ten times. CDR3 in DNA: TGCAGTGCCATTGACACGGGCTTCGATGAGACCCAGTACTTC. It is translated as CSAIDTGFDETQYF. The rearrangement links TRBV20-1 to TRBJ2-5; D unclear. The CDR3 loop spans 14 amino acids. V lost 6 bases, J lost 5 bases, and 19 bases lay in between. Germline V gene lookup returns CDR1 DFQATT and CDR2 SNEGSKA (reference sequence).

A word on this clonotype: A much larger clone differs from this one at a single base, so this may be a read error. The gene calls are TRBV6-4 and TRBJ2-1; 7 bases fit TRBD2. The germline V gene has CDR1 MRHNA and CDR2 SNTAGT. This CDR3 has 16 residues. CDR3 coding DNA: TGTACCAGCAGTCAACACGCTAGCGGCTCCTACAATGAGCAGTTCTTC. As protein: CTSSQHASGSYNEQFF.

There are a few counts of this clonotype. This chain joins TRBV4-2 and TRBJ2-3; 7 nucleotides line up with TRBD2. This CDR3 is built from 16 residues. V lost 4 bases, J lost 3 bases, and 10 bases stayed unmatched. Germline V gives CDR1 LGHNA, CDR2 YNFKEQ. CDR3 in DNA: TGTGCCAGCAGCCCCTGGCAAGCGGGGAGTACAGATACGCAGTATTTT. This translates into CASSPWQAGSTDTQYF.

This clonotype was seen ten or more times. The CDR3 nucleotides read TGTGCCACCAGCAGAGACAATCAGCCCCAGCATTTT. This encodes CATSRDNQPQHF. The chain joins TRBV15 to TRBJ1-5, with D unclear. Germline CDR1 is LNHNV and CDR2 is YYDKDF (reference sequence). This CDR3 is 12 amino acids long. V lost 0 bases and J lost 3, with 0 bases in between.

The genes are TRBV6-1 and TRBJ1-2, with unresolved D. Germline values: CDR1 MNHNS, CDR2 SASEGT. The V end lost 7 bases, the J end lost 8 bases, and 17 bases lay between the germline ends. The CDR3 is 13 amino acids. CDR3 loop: CASTVDPTGGYTF. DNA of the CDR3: TGTGCCAGCACCGTGGACCCTACGGGCGGCTACACCTTC.

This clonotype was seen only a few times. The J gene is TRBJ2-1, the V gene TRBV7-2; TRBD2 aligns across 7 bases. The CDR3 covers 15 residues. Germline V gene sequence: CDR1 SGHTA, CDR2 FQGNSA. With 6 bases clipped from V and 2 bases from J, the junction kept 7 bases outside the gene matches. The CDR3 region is CASRGVGGTYNEQFF. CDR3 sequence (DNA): TGTGCCAGCAGGGGGGTCGGGGGGACCTACAATGAGCAGTTCTTC.

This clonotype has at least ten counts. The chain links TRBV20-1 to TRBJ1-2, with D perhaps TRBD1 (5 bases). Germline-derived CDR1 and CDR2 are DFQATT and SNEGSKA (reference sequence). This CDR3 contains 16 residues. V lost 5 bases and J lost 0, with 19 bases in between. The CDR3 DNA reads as TGCAGTGCTGACCCTTTGGCGGACACCCCTAACTATGGCTACACCTTC. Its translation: CSADPLADTPNYGYTF.

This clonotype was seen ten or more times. CDR3 in amino acids: CASSWGTGGTDTQYF. The CDR3 nucleotides are TGTGCCAGCAGTTGGGGGACAGGGGGCACAGATACGCAGTATTTT. The chain uses TRBV28 and TRBJ2-3; TRBD1 aligns across 10 bases. Germline loops: CDR1 MDHEN, CDR2 SYDVKM. The trim removed 4 bases at V and 1 base at J, leaving 2 bases unmatched. This CDR3 comprises 15 residues.

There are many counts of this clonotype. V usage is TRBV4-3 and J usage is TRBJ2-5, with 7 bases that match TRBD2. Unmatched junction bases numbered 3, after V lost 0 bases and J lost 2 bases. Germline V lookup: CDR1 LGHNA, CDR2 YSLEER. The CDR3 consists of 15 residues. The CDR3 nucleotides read TGCGCCAGCAGCCAAGACCCAGCGGGGCAAGAGACCCAGTACTTC. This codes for CASSQDPAGQETQYF.

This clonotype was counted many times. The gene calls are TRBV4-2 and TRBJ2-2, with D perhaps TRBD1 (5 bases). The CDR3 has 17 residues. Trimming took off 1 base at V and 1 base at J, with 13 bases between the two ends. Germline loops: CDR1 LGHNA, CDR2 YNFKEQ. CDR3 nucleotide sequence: TGTGCCAGCAGCCAAGGTGGACAAACTTTGAACACCGGGGAGCTGTTTTTT. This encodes CASSQGGQTLNTGELFF.

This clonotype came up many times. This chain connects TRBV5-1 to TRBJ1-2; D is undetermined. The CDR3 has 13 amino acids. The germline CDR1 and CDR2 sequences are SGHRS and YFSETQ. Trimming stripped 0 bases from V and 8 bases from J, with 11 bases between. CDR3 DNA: TGCGCCAGCAGCTTGGTTGGGGAAGGCGGCTACACCTTC. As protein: CASSLVGEGGYTF.

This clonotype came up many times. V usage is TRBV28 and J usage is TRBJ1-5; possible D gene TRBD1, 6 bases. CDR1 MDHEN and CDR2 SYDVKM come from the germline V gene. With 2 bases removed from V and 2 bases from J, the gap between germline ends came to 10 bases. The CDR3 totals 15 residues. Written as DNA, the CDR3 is TGTGCCAGCAGTTTAGGGGGACATCGCAATCAGCCCCAGCATTTT. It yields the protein CASSLGGHRNQPQHF.

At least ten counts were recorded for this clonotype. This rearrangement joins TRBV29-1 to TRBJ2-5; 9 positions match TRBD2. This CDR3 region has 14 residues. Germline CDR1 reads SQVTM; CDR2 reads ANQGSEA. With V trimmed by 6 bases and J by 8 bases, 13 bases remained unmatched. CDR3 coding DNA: TGCAGCGTCCCCCCCCGGCGAGCGGGGGGTACCCAGTACTTC. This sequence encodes CSVPPRRAGGTQYF.

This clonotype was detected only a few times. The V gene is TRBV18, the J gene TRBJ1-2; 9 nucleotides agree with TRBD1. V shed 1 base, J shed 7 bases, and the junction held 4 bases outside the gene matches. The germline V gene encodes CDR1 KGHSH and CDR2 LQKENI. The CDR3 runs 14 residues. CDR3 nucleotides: TGTGCCAGCTCACCACAAAGGACAGGGGCTGGCTACACCTTC. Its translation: CASSPQRTGAGYTF.

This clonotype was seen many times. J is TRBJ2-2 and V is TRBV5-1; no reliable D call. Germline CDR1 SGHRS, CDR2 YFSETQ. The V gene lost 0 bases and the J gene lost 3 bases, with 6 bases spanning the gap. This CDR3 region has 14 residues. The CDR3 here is CASSLGGDTGELFF. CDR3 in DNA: TGCGCCAGCAGCTTGGGCGGTGACACCGGGGAGCTGTTTTTT.

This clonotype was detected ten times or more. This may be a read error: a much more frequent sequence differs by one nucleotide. The DNA for the CDR3 is TGCGCCAGCAGCTTGGACGTCTACGAGCAGTACTTC. Its translation is CASSLDVYEQYF. The chain couples TRBV5-1 to TRBJ2-7; D unresolved. CDR3 size: 12 residues. The germline gives CDR1 SGHRS, CDR2 YFSETQ. Trimming removed 0 bases from V and 3 bases from J, with 4 bases in between.

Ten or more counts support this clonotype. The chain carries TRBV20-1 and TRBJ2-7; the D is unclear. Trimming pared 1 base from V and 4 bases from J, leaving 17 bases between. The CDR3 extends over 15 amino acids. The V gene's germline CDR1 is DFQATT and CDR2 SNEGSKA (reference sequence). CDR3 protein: CSARGLGRFLYEQYF. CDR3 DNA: TGCAGTGCTAGAGGCCTCGGCCGGTTTCTATACGAGCAGTACTTC.

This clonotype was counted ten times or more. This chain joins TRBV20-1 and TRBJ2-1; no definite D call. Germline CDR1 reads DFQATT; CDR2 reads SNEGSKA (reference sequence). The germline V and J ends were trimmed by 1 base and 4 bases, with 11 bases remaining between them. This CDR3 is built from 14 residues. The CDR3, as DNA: TGCAGTGCTAGAGCCTCCACGGGTTACAATGAGCAGTTCTTC. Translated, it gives CSARASTGYNEQFF.

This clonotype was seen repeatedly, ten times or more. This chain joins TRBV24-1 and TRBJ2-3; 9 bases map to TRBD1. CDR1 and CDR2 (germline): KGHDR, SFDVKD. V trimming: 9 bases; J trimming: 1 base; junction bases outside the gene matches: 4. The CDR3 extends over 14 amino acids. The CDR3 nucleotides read TGTGCCACCGGACGGACAGGGGGCACAGATACGCAGTATTTT. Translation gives CATGRTGGTDTQYF.

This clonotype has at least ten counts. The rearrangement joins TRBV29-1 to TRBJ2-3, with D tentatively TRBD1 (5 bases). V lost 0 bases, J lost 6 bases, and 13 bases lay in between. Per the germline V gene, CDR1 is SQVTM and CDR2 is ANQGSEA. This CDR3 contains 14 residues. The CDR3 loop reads CSVEEQVMGDTQYF. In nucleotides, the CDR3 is TGCAGCGTTGAAGAACAGGTGATGGGTGATACGCAGTATTTT.

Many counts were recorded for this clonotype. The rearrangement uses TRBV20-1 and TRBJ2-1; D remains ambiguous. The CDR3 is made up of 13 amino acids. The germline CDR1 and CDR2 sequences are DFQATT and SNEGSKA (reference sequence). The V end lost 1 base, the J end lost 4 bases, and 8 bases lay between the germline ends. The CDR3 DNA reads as TGCAGTGCTAGAGGACCAGGATACAATGAGCAGTTCTTC. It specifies CSARGPGYNEQFF.

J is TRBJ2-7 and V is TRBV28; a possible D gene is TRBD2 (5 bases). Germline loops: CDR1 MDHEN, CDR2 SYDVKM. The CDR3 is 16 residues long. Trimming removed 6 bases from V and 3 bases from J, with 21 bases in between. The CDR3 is CASSHPGIARGYEQYF. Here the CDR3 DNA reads TGTGCCAGCAGCCATCCAGGAATCGCTCGGGGCTACGAGCAGTACTTC.

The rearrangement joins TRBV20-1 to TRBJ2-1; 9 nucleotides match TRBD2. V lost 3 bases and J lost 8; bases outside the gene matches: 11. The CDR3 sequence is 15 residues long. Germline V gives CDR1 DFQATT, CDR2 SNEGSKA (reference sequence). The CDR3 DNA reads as TGCAGTGCTAGTAAATGGGGAGCGGGAGGCTATGAGCAGTTCTTC. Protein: CSASKWGAGGYEQFF.

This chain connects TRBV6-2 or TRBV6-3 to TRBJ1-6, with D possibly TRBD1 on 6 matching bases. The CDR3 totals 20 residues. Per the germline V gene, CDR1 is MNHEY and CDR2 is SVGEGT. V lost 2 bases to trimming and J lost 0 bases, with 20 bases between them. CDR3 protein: CASSYPTTSGHSSYNSPLHF. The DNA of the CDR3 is TGTGCCAGCAGTTACCCGACAACCTCGGGACACAGCTCCTATAATTCACCCCTCCACTTT.

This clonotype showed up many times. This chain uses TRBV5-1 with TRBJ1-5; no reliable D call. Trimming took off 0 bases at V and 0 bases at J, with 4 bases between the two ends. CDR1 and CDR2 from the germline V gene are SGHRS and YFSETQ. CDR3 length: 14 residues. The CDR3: CASSLDHSNQPQHF. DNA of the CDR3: TGCGCCAGCAGCTTGGATCATAGCAATCAGCCCCAGCATTTT.

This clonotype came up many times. In nucleotides, the CDR3 is TGCGCCAGCAGTGCTGGACTCGGACTCCTTTTGGGGGAGCAGTACTTC. Translating it yields CASSAGLGLLLGEQYF. V gene TRBV10-2 combines with J gene TRBJ2-7; D might be TRBD2 (5 bases). The germline CDR1 and CDR2 sequences are WSHSY and SAAADI. The CDR3 extends over 16 amino acids. Deletions cut 4 bases from V and 7 bases from J, with 23 bases between.

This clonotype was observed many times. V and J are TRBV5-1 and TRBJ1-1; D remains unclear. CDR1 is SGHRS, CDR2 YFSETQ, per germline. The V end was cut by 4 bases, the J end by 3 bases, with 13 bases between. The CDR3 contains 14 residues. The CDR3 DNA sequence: TGCGCCAGCAGCCTAGGGAGTTTTGACACTGAAGCTTTCTTT. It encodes CASSLGSFDTEAFF.

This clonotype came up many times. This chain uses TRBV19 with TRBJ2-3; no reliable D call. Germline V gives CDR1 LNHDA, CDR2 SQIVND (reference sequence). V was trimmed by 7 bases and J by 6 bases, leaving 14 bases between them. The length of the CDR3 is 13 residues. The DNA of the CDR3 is TGTGCCAGTACCTCTCCTTCCTGGGATACGCAGTATTTT. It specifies CASTSPSWDTQYF.

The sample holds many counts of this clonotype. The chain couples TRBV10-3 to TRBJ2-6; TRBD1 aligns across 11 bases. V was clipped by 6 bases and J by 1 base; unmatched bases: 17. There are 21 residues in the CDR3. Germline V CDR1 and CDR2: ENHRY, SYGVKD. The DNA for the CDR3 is TGTGCCATCAGGAAATGGGCTCTCCGGGACAGGGGGTCTTCTGGGGCCAACGTCCTGACTTTC. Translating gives CAIRKWALRDRGSSGANVLTF.

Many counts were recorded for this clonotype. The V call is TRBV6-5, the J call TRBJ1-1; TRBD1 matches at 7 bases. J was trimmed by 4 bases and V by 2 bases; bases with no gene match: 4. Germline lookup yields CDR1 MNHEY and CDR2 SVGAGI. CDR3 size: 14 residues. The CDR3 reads CASSYTGEGTEAFF. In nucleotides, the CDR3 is TGTGCCAGCAGTTACACAGGGGAAGGCACTGAAGCTTTCTTT.